This entry lists 27 T cell receptor beta chains sequenced from one sample in a study of blood T cell repertoires in COVID-19. Clones were sequenced by immunoSEQ multiplex PCR, and TCRdb holds only the in-frame ones, with some missing. The sample lists 120,000 to 150,000 clones, roughly 79% occurring once. The sequenced material came from peripheral blood. These TCRs come from a human donor with acute or convalescent COVID-19. The donor label of this sample is uncertain.

This clone was detected only once. The J gene is TRBJ2-5, the V gene TRBV3-1 (or the pseudogene TRBV3-2), with D tentatively TRBD1 (5 bases). V lost 4 bases, J lost 3 bases, and 12 bases lay in between. CDR3 length equals 14 residues. Germline CDR1 reads LGHDT; CDR2 reads YNNKEL (reference sequence). This chain's CDR3 is CASSRQGWEETQYF. As DNA, the CDR3 is TGTGCCAGCAGCCGGCAGGGTTGGGAAGAGACCCAGTACTTC.

The V gene is TRBV29-1, the J gene TRBJ1-1; D remains unclear. Germline V gene data show CDR1 as SQVTM and CDR2 as ANQGSEA. The V gene lost 7 bases and the J gene lost 4 bases, with 7 bases spanning the gap. The CDR3 covers 10 residues. CDR3 coding DNA: TGCAGCGGCACCAGCACTGAAGCTTTCTTT. Translated, it gives CSGTSTEAFF. Full variable domain (rest looked up from reference TRBV29-1 and TRBJ1-1): SAVISQKPSRDICQRGTSLTIQCQVDSQVTMMFWYRQQPGQSLTLIATANQGSEATYESGFVIDKFPISRPNLTFSTLTVSNMSPEDSSIYLCSGTSTEAFFGQGTRLTVV.

CDR3 in amino acids: CASSPPGHLNNSPLHF. CDR3 bases: TGTGCCAGCAGCCCCCCGGGACATCTCAATAATTCACCCCTCCACTTT. V and J are TRBV5-4 and TRBJ1-6; possibly TRBD1 for D (6 bases). The V gene's germline CDR1 is SGHNT and CDR2 YYREEE (reference sequence). The CDR3 loop spans 16 amino acids. Trimming removed 4 bases from V and 5 bases from J, with 16 bases in between.

The chain couples TRBV5-1 to TRBJ2-3; D perhaps matches TRBD1 (6 bases). Germline V gene lookup returns CDR1 SGHRS and CDR2 YFSETQ. Trimming pared 2 bases from V and 6 bases from J, leaving 34 bases between. The CDR3 consists of 21 residues. The CDR3 is CASSFLPPLGLLTGINDTQYF. The DNA of the CDR3 is TGCGCCAGCAGCTTCCTTCCCCCCCTAGGCCTCCTAACAGGGATTAACGATACGCAGTATTTT.

The chain joins TRBV30 to TRBJ1-6; D remains unclear. CDR1 GTSNPN and CDR2 SVGIG come from the germline V gene (reference sequence). The CDR3 sequence is 13 residues long. V gave up 2 bases and J gave up 10 bases, with 12 bases separating them. CDR3: CAWSPVERSPLHF. DNA of the CDR3: TGTGCCTGGAGTCCCGTCGAGAGATCACCCCTCCACTTT.

Here the CDR3 reads CASSFRGTGSFGYTF. The CDR3 DNA reads TGCGCCAGCAGCTTTCGGGGGACGGGGTCCTTTGGCTACACCTTC. The chain has TRBV5-1 and TRBJ1-2; maybe TRBD1 (5 bases). CDR1 is SGHRS, CDR2 YFSETQ, per germline. The ends were cut back, 2 bases at V and 7 bases at J, with 18 bases in the middle. CDR3 length: 15 residues.

The rearrangement links TRBV6-6 to TRBJ2-7, with D perhaps matching TRBD1 (6 bases). Deletions cut 0 bases from V and 9 bases from J, with 6 bases between. This CDR3 is built from 11 residues. From germline, CDR1 is MNHNY and CDR2 SVGAGI (reference sequence). This CDR3 is CASSYSGGQYV. In nucleotides, the CDR3 is TGTGCCAGCAGTTACTCAGGGGGGCAGTACGTC.

The gene calls are TRBV29-1 and TRBJ2-7; D gene unclear. Trimming removed 4 bases from V and 0 bases from J, with 10 bases in between. Looked up from germline, CDR1 is SQVTM and CDR2 is ANQGSEA. The CDR3 is 13 amino acids. CDR3 sequence (DNA): TGCAGCGTTGCCCCTAGAAGCTCCTACGAGCAGTACTTC. It is translated as CSVAPRSSYEQYF.

This sequence joins TRBV2 and TRBJ1-4; no clear D. V lost 3 bases, J lost 7 bases, and 6 bases lay in between. The CDR3 totals 12 residues. CDR1 SNHLY and CDR2 FYNNEI come from the germline V gene. CDR3 region: CASSDFLEKLFF. The CDR3 nucleotides read TGTGCCAGCAGTGATTTCCTTGAAAAACTGTTTTTT.

The V call is TRBV2, the J call TRBJ1-6, with TRBD1 matching over 8 bases. The germline CDR1 and CDR2 sequences are SNHLY and FYNNEI. The CDR3 totals 16 residues. V shed 8 bases, J shed 7 bases, and the junction held 13 bases outside the gene matches. This chain's CDR3 is CASARGQQKENSPLHF. The CDR3 DNA sequence: TGTGCCAGCGCCAGGGGGCAGCAGAAAGAGAATTCACCCCTCCACTTT. Full variable domain (outside the CDR3, taken from reference TRBV2 and TRBJ1-6): EPEVTQTPSHQVTQMGQEVILRCVPISNHLYFYWYRQILGQKVEFLVSFYNNEISEKSEIFDDQFSVERPDGSNFTLKIRSTKLEDSAMYFCASARGQQKENSPLHFGNGTRLTVT.

The CDR3 nucleotides are TGTGCCAGCAGCTCACCCGAGACCTACGAGCAGTACGTC. Amino acids: CASSSPETYEQYV. The chain employs TRBV5-6 and TRBJ2-7; D is ambiguous. The germline gives CDR1 SGHDT, CDR2 YYEEEE. V lost 3 bases and J lost 2, with 9 bases in between. The CDR3 is 13 residues long.

V usage is TRBV9 and J usage is TRBJ1-2, with 7 bases lining up with TRBD1. The trim removed 4 bases at V and 6 bases at J, leaving 9 bases unmatched. CDR3 length: 14 amino acids. Germline CDR1 is SGDLS and CDR2 is YYNGEE. CDR3 sequence reads: CASSPHRGLDGYTF. The DNA of the CDR3 is TGTGCCAGCAGCCCCCACAGGGGACTAGATGGCTACACCTTC.

The chain is built from TRBV27 and TRBJ1-2; D is possibly TRBD1 (5 bases). V was trimmed by 1 base and J by 0 bases, leaving 12 bases between them. Germline values: CDR1 MNHEY, CDR2 SMNVEV (reference sequence). This CDR3 is built from 16 residues. CDR3 in DNA: TGTGCCAGCAGTTTATGGGGGGGGTATTCTAACTATGGCTACACCTTC. It yields the protein CASSLWGGYSNYGYTF.

The chain recombines TRBV3-1 (or the pseudogene TRBV3-2) with TRBJ1-2; 8 bases align to TRBD1. Germline CDR1 is LGHDT and CDR2 is YNNKEL (reference sequence). With 4 bases clipped from V and 2 bases from J, the junction kept 3 bases outside the gene matches. The length of the CDR3 is 14 residues. As DNA, the CDR3 is TGTGCCAGCAGCCCTCCAGGGGGCAACTATGGCTACACCTTC. Translation gives CASSPPGGNYGYTF.

The V and J genes are TRBV3-1 (or the pseudogene TRBV3-2) and TRBJ1-2, with no clear D. Per the germline V gene, CDR1 is LGHDT and CDR2 is YNNKEL (reference sequence). Trimming took 0 bases from V and 2 from J, leaving 7 bases between them. The CDR3 contains 14 residues. The CDR3 region is CASSQDTVNYGYTF. In nucleotides, the CDR3 is TGTGCCAGCAGCCAAGATACAGTCAACTATGGCTACACCTTC.

This chain links TRBV5-1 with TRBJ2-3; D is perhaps TRBD1 (6 bases). The CDR3 runs to 15 residues. The V end lost 5 bases, the J end lost 3 bases, and 16 bases lay between the germline ends. Germline values: CDR1 SGHRS, CDR2 YFSETQ. The CDR3 sequence: CASRATGPRTDTQYF. CDR3 bases: TGCGCCAGCAGGGCAACAGGGCCCCGGACAGATACGCAGTATTTT.

The chain couples TRBV5-4 to TRBJ2-3; TRBD2 matches 11 bases. Germline-derived CDR1 and CDR2 are SGHNT and YYREEE (reference sequence). The CDR3 is 16 residues long. Trimming at V came to 4 bases and at J to 4 bases, leaving 8 bases not matched to a gene. CDR3 amino acids: CASSRPTSGGADTQYF. The DNA of the CDR3 is TGTGCCAGCAGCCGTCCTACTAGCGGGGGCGCAGATACGCAGTATTTT.

This sequence joins TRBV6-5 and TRBJ1-1, with D hard to call. Trimming took 0 bases from V and 11 from J, leaving 4 bases between them. The CDR3 extends over 10 amino acids. Germline CDR1 MNHEY, CDR2 SVGAGI. CDR3 loop: CASSYSPAFF. The CDR3 DNA reads as TGTGCCAGCAGTTACTCCCCGGCTTTCTTT.

The chain recombines TRBV28 with TRBJ1-1; 8 bases are a match to TRBD1. This CDR3 comprises 13 residues. CDR1 and CDR2 from the germline V gene are MDHEN and SYDVKM. The J segment lost 4 bases and the V segment lost 7 bases, leaving 5 bases of the junction unmatched. The CDR3 protein is CASIQGASTEAFF. As DNA, the CDR3 is TGTGCCAGCATCCAGGGGGCATCCACTGAAGCTTTCTTT.

J is TRBJ2-3 and V is TRBV15; TRBD2 matches 7 bases. Germline V gene data show CDR1 as LNHNV and CDR2 as YYDKDF (reference sequence). The J segment lost 0 bases and the V segment lost 1 base, leaving 7 bases of the junction unmatched. The CDR3 is 17 residues long. DNA of the CDR3: TGTGCCACCAGCAGAGGCGGGGGTATGGTGAGCACAGATACGCAGTATTTT. Translated: CATSRGGGMVSTDTQYF.

The chain couples TRBV18 to TRBJ2-7; 12 positions agree with TRBD2. After removal of 1 base from V and 2 bases from J, the junction contained 3 bases not matched to a gene. CDR3 size: 16 residues. Germline V CDR1 and CDR2: KGHSH, LQKENI. CDR3 sequence: CASSPRGLAGTYEQYF. CDR3 nucleotides: TGTGCCAGCTCACCACGTGGACTAGCGGGGACCTACGAGCAGTACTTC.

This clone has a single count. This chain connects TRBV30 to TRBJ2-1; TRBD1 matches 8 bases. The junction had 8 bases not matched to a gene; V was cut back by 5 bases and J by 5 bases. From germline, CDR1 is GTSNPN and CDR2 SVGIG (reference sequence). The CDR3 contains 14 residues. The CDR3 region is CAWSRGRGDNEQFF. The DNA for the CDR3 is TGTGCCTGGTCCAGGGGGCGCGGGGACAATGAGCAGTTCTTC.

In this sample, this clone turned up once. This chain links TRBV6-2 or TRBV6-3 with TRBJ2-3, with TRBD2 matching 8 bases. CDR1 is MNHEY and CDR2 is SVGEGT in the germline V gene. This CDR3 is 15 amino acids long. V lost 5 bases, J lost 3 bases, and 7 bases stayed unmatched. CDR3 amino acids: CASSPGRDGTDTQYF. The CDR3 nucleotides are TGTGCCAGCAGTCCCGGGAGGGATGGGACAGATACGCAGTATTTT.

This clone was counted between two and nine times. This chain joins TRBV2 and TRBJ2-1, with 9 bases matching TRBD2. The germline CDR1 and CDR2 sequences are SNHLY and FYNNEI. V lost 4 bases and J lost 0; bases outside the gene matches: 1. This CDR3 contains 15 residues. Here the CDR3 reads CASSAAGGSYNEQFF. The CDR3 nucleotides read TGTGCCAGCAGTGCAGCGGGGGGCTCCTACAATGAGCAGTTCTTC.

This clone was found a few times. The V and J genes are TRBV5-1 and TRBJ2-2; 9 nucleotides match TRBD1. The CDR3 totals 15 residues. Germline V lookup: CDR1 SGHRS, CDR2 YFSETQ. V shed 7 bases, J shed 3 bases, and the junction held 7 bases outside the gene matches. Written as DNA, the CDR3 is TGCGCCAGCTCGGGACAGGGTTTGGACACCGGGGAGCTGTTTTTT. It yields the protein CASSGQGLDTGELFF.

The chain recombines TRBV3-1 (or the pseudogene TRBV3-2) with TRBJ2-5; D is uncertain. Germline CDR1 and CDR2: LGHDT and YNNKEL (reference sequence). This CDR3 contains 14 residues. V lost 1 base and J 4 bases, leaving 10 bases between the germline ends. The CDR3 coding sequence is TGTGCCAGCAGCCAAGGGTACGGTGGAGAGACCCAGTACTTC. Translating gives CASSQGYGGETQYF.

This sequence joins TRBV14 and TRBJ1-2, with D unclear. Per the germline V gene, CDR1 is SGHDN and CDR2 is FVKESK. Trimming pared 1 base from V and 4 bases from J, leaving 7 bases between. CDR3 length equals 13 residues. The CDR3 nucleotides read TGTGCCAGCAGCCAAGGACTAGGCTATGGCTACACCTTC. Translating gives CASSQGLGYGYTF. The whole variable domain, remainder taken from reference TRBV14 and TRBJ1-2, is EAGVTQFPSHSVIEKGQTVTLRCDPISGHDNLYWYRRVMGKEIKFLLHFVKESKQDESGMPNNRFLAERTGGTYSTLKVQPAELEDSGVYFCASSQGLGYGYTFGSGTRLTVV.